This paragraph covers one TCR beta chain sequence. The sample comes from a study of blood T cells in healthy people across ages. V lost 5 bases to trimming and J lost 2 bases, with 15 bases between them. Germline V gene data show CDR1 as MGHRA and CDR2 as YSYEKL. The CDR3 consists of 15 residues. Primed by a sample-barcoded 5' primer and a J-beta primer mix, a second PCR proceeded for about 6 to 12 cycles. TCRdb reanalysed the 5' RACE reads using MiXCR and keeps one entry per CDR3 protein. The profile shows under 1 million distinct CDR3 sequences, around two fifths of them singletons. Input material: blood. The chain employs TRBV4-1 and TRBJ1-2, with a weak D call TRBD1 (6 bases). The clonotype was recovered from a man in his sixties in good health. CDR3: CASSVQGSGNYGYTF. CDR3 DNA: TGCGCCAGCAGCGTACAGGGATCGGGGAACTATGGCTACACCTTC.